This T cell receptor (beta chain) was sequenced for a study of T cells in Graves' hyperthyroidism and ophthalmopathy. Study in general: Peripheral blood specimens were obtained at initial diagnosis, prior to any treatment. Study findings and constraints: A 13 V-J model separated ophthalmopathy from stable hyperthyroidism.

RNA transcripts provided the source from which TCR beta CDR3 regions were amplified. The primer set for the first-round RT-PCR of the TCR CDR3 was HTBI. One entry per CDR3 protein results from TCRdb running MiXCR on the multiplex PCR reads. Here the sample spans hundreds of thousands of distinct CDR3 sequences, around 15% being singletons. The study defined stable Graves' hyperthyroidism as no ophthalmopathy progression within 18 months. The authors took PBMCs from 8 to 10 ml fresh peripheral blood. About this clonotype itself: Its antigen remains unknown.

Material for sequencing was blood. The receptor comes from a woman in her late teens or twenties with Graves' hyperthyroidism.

CDR3 coding DNA: TGTGCCAGTACCGTGGACAGGGGGGCCTATAGCAATCAGCCCCAGCATTTT. Protein sequence: CASTVDRGAYSNQPQHF. The chain has TRBV19 and TRBJ1-5; 10 positions agree with TRBD1. The germline gives CDR1 LNHDA, CDR2 SQIVND (reference sequence). This CDR3 region has 17 residues. V trimming: 7 bases; J trimming: 0 bases; junction bases outside the gene matches: 9. Using reference TRBV19 and TRBJ1-5 for the parts outside the CDR3, the full variable domain is DGGITQSPKYLFRKEGQNVTLSCEQNLNHDAMYWYRQDPGQGLRLIYYSQIVNDFQKGDIAEGYSVSREKKESFPLTVTSAQKNPTAFYLCASTVDRGAYSNQPQHFGDGTRLSIL.